This T cell receptor beta chain was profiled in a study of a mutant IDH1 vaccine in newly diagnosed glioma. The study's findings and limits: Variations in leading peripheral T cell clonotypes appeared to have no connection with pseudoprogression.

Libraries were prepared by immunoSEQ multiplex PCR; TCRdb keeps only in-frame clonotypes and omits some of them. The sample holds about 72,000 clones; less than 90% are singletons and the top ten take around 12%. The CDR3 consists of 14 residues. V was cut by 0 bases and J by 9 bases, with 14 bases left in between. Germline CDR1 is MNHEY and CDR2 is SVGAGI. Time point described: week 35, safety follow-up. A 20-mer mutant IDH1 peptide at 300 ug was injected subcutaneously with topical imiquimod. The patients were given eight vaccinations, one each in weeks 1, 3, 5, 7, 11, 15, 19 and 23. As concerns this clone: What it recognizes is unknown.

This sequence originates from a man aged 18 to 29 with glioma. The sequences come from PBMCs, collected from a glioma patient whose treatment included an IDH1 peptide vaccine. The rearrangement links TRBV6-5 to TRBJ1-1; no definite D call. CDR3 amino acids: CASSYSFGVPQAFF. CDR3 nucleotides: TGTGCCAGCAGTTACTCCTTCGGGGTTCCCCAAGCTTTCTTT.